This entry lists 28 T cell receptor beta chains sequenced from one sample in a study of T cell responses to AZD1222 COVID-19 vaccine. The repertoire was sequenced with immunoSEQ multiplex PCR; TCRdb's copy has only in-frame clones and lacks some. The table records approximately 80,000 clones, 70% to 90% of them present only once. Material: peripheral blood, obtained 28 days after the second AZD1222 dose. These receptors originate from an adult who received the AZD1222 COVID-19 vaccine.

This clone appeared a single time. The CDR3 loop reads CASYSDTSEQFF. The CDR3 region has the DNA TGTGCCAGTTACTCCGACACTTCTGAGCAGTTCTTC. This rearrangement joins TRBV19 to TRBJ2-1; the D is unclear. Germline V CDR1 and CDR2: LNHDA, SQIVND (reference sequence). The V and J ends lost 8 bases and 9 bases respectively, with 14 bases between them. There are 12 residues in the CDR3. Full variable domain (missing parts from reference TRBV19 and TRBJ2-1): DGGITQSPKYLFRKEGQNVTLSCEQNLNHDAMYWYRQDPGQGLRLIYYSQIVNDFQKGDIAEGYSVSREKKESFPLTVTSAQKNPTAFYLCASYSDTSEQFFGPGTRLTVL.

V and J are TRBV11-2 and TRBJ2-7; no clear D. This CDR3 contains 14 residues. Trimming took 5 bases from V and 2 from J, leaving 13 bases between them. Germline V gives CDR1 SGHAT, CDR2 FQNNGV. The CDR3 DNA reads TGTGCCAGCAGCCACTGGGCCGTTCCCTACGAGCAGTACTTC. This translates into CASSHWAVPYEQYF.

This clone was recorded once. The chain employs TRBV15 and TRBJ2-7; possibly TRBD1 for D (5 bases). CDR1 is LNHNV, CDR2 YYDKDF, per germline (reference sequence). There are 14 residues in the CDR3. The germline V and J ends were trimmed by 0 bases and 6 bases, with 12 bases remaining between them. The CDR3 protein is CATSRDRPGLEQYF. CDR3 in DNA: TGTGCCACCAGCAGAGATCGGCCAGGGCTCGAGCAGTACTTC.

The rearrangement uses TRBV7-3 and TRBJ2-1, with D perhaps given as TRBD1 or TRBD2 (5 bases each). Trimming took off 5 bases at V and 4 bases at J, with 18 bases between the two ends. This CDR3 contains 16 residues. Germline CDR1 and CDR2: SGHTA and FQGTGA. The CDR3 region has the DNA TGTGCCAGCAGCGTCGGGACGTCCACAAGATACAATGAGCAGTTCTTC. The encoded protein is CASSVGTSTRYNEQFF.

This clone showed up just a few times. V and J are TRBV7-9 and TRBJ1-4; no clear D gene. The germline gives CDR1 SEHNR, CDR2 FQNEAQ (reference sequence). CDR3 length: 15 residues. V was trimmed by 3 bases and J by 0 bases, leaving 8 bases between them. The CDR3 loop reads CASSLEAPTNEKLFF. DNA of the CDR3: TGTGCCAGCAGCTTGGAGGCGCCAACTAATGAAAAACTGTTTTTT.

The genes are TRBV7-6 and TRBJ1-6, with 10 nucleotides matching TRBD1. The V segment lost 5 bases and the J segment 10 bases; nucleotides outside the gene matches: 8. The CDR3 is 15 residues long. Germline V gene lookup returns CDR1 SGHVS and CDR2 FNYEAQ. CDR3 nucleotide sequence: TGTGCCAGCAGCAAGGGACAGGGGAGCGGGTCACCCCTCCACTTT. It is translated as CASSKGQGSGSPLHF. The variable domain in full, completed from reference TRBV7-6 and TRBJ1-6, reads GAGVSQSPRYKVTKRGQDVALRCDPISGHVSLYWYRQALGQGPEFLTYFNYEAQQDKSGLPNDRFSAERPEGSISTLTIQRTEQRDSAMYRCASSKGQGSGSPLHFGNGTRLTVT.

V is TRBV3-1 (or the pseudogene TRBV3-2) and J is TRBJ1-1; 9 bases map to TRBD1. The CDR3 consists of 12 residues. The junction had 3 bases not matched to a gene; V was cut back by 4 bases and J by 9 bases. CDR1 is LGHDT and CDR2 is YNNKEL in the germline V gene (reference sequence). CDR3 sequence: CASSRTGEQAFF. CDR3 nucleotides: TGTGCCAGCAGCCGGACAGGGGAGCAAGCTTTCTTT.

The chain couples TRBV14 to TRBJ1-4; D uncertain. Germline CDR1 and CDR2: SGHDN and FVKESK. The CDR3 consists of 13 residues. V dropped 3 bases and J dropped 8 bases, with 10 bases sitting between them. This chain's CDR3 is CASSHQVFEKLFF. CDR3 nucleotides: TGTGCCAGCAGCCATCAGGTTTTCGAAAAACTGTTTTTT.

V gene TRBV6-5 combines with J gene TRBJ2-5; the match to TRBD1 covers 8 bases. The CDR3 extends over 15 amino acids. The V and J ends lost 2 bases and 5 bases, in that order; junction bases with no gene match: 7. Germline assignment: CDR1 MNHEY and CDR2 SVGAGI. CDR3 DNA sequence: TGTGCCAGCAGTTACGCCGCGGCAGGGGGCGAGACCCAGTACTTC. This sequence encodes CASSYAAAGGETQYF.

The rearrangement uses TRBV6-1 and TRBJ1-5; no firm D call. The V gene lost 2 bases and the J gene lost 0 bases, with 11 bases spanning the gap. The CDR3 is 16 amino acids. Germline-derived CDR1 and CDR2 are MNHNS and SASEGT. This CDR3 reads CASSEMTGYSNQPQHF. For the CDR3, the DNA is TGTGCCAGCAGTGAAATGACCGGTTATAGCAATCAGCCCCAGCATTTT.

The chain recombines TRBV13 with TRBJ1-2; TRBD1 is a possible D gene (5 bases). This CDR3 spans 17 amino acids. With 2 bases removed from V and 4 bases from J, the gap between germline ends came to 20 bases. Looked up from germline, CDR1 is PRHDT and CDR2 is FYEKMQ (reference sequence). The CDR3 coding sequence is TGTGCCAGCAGCTTATCTATCGGGGGAACTACCCTCTATGGCTACACCTTC. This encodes CASSLSIGGTTLYGYTF.

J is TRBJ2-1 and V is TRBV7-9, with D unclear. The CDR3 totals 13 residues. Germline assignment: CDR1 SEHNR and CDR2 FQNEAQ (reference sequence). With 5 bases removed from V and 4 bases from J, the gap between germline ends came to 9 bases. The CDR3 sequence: CASSPEPYNEQFF. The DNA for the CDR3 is TGTGCCAGCAGCCCAGAACCATACAATGAGCAGTTCTTC.

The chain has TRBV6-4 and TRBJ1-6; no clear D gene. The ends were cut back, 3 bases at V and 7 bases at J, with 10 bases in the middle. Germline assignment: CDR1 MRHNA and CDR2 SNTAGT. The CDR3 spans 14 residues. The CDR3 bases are TGTGCCAGCAGTGAAAACAACCTCAATTCACCCCTCCACTTT. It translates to CASSENNLNSPLHF.

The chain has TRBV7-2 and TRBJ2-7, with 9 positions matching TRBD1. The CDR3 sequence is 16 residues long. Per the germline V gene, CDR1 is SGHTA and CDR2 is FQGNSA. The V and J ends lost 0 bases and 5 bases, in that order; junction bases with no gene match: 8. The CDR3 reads CASSLAPGQGFDEQYF. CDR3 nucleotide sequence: TGTGCCAGCAGCTTAGCCCCCGGACAGGGGTTCGACGAGCAGTACTTC.

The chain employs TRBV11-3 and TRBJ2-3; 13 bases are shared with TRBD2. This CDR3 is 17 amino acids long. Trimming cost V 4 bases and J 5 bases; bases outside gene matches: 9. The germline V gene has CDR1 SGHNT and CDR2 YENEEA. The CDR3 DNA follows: TGTGCCAGCAGCTCTCCTACTAGCGGGGGGGCCGGAGATACGCAGTATTTT. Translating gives CASSSPTSGGAGDTQYF.

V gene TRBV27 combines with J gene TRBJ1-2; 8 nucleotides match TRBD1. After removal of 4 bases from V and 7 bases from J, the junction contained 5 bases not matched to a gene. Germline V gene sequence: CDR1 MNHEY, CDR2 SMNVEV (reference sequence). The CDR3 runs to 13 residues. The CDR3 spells CASSSRQGSGYTF. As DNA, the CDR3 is TGTGCCAGCAGTTCCCGACAGGGGAGTGGCTACACCTTC.

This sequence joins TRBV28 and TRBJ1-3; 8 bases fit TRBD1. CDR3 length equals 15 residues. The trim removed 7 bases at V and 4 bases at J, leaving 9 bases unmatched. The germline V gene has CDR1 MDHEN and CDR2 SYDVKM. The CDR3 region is CASTQGADGGNTIYF. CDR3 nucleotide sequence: TGTGCCAGCACCCAGGGGGCTGATGGCGGAAACACCATATATTTT.

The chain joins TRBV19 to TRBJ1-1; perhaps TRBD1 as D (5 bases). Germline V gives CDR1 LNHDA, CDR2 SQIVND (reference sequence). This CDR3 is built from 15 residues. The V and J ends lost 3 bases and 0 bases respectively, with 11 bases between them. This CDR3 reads CASSMERGVNTEAFF. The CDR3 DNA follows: TGTGCCAGTAGTATGGAGCGGGGGGTGAACACTGAAGCTTTCTTT.

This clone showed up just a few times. The CDR3 is CASSWDWTGGSYEQYF. The CDR3 DNA reads TGTGCCAGCAGTTGGGACTGGACAGGGGGGTCCTACGAGCAGTACTTC. The rearrangement uses TRBV28 and TRBJ2-7; 10 bases fit TRBD1. Germline trimming cut 4 bases from V and 1 base from J; bases unmatched to any gene: 7. CDR1 is MDHEN and CDR2 is SYDVKM in the germline V gene. The CDR3 covers 16 residues.

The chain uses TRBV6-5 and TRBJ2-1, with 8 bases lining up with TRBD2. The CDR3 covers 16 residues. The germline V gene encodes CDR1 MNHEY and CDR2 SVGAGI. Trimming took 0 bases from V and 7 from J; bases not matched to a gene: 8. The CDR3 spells CASSYSAGGGRNEQFF. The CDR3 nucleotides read TGTGCCAGCAGTTACTCTGCGGGGGGCGGAAGGAATGAGCAGTTCTTC.

In DNA, the CDR3 is TGTGCCAGCAGGGGGGCGAGATACGAGCAGTACTTC. Amino acids: CASRGARYEQYF. V and J are TRBV11-2 and TRBJ2-7; D possibly corresponds to TRBD1 (6 bases). CDR1 is SGHAT, CDR2 FQNNGV, per germline. This CDR3 spans 12 amino acids. V dropped 6 bases and J dropped 4 bases, with 10 bases sitting between them.

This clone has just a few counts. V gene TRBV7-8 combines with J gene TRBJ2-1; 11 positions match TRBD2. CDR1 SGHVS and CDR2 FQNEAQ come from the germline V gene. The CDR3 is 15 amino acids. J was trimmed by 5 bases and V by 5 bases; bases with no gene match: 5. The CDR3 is CASSTGLAVNNEQFF. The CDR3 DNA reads TGTGCCAGCAGCACGGGACTAGCGGTGAACAATGAGCAGTTCTTC.

The CDR3 region has the DNA TGCAGTGCTAATGATGTAGCGGGAGGGACGGGAAATGAGCAGTTCTTC. Translation: CSANDVAGGTGNEQFF. The chain combines TRBV20-1 with TRBJ2-1; 11 bases are a match to TRBD2. Germline V CDR1 and CDR2: DFQATT, SNEGSKA (reference sequence). Unmatched junction bases numbered 12, after V lost 4 bases and J lost 7 bases. There are 16 residues in the CDR3.

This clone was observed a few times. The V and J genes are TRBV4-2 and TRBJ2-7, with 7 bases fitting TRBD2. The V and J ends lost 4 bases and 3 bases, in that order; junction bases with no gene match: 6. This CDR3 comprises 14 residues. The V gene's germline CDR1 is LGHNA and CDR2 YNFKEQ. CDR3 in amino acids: CASSLGGGDYEQYF. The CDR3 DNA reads TGTGCCAGCAGCCTGGGTGGGGGGGACTACGAGCAGTACTTC.

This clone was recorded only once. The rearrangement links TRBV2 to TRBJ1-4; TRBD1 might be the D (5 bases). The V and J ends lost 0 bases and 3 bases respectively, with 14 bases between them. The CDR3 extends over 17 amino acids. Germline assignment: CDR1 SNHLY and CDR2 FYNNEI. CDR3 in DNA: TGTGCCAGCAGTGAAGCGCTTCAGAGACAGCCTAATGAAAAACTGTTTTTT. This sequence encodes CASSEALQRQPNEKLFF.

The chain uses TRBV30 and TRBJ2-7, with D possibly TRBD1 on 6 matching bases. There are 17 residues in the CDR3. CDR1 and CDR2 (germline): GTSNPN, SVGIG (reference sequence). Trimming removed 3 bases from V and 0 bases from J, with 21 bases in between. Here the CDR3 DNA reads TGTGCCTGGAGAGGGGGAAGGGGGAGAGTTAACTCCTACGAGCAGTACTTC. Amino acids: CAWRGGRGRVNSYEQYF.

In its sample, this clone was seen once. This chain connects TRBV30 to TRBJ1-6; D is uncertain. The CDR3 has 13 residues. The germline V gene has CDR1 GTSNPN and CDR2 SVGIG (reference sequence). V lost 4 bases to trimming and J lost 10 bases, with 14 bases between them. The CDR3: CAWKAGPPSPLHF. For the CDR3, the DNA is TGTGCCTGGAAGGCAGGTCCCCCATCACCCCTCCACTTT. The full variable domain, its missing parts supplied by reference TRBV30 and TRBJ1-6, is SQTIHQWPATLVQPVGSPLSLECTVEGTSNPNLYWYRQAAGRGLQLLFYSVGIGQISSEVPQNLSASRPQDRQFILSSKKLLLSDSGFYLCAWKAGPPSPLHFGNGTRLTVT.

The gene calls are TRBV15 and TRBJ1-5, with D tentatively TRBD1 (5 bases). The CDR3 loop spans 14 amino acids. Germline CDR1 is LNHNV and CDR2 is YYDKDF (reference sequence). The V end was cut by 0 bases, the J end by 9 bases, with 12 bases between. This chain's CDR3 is CATSRDQFQGPQHF. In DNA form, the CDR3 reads TGTGCCACCAGCAGAGATCAGTTCCAGGGGCCCCAGCATTTT.